This T cell receptor (beta chain) was captured in a study of cytomegalovirus exposure and HLA in healthy donors. Study in general: Sequencing of 150 million to 200 million T cells in an earlier analysis found 95 million to 120 million unique TCR beta sequences. Study-wide results and limits: Analyses of presence and absence presupposed an approximately uniform sequencing depth across donors.

Points on this clone: The antigen remains unidentified.

The study ran its PCR with 60 Vbeta and 13 Jbeta primers. Clones were sequenced by immunoSEQ multiplex PCR, and TCRdb holds only the in-frame ones, with some missing. The top ten clones hold about 12% of a sample with approximately 70,000 clones, about two thirds of them seen once. The ends lost 4 bases at V and 4 bases at J; junction bases unmatched: 4. Germline V gene data show CDR1 as SGHRS and CDR2 as YFSETQ. The CDR3 totals 13 residues. The sample was PBMCs. This sequence originates from a woman aged 40 to 50 in good health and CMV-seropositive. V usage is TRBV5-1 and J usage is TRBJ2-5; 7 bases map to TRBD1. This CDR3 is CASSPDRRETQYF. In DNA, the CDR3 is TGCGCCAGCAGCCCGGACAGGCGAGAGACCCAGTACTTC.